The source of this T cell receptor beta chain is a study of blood T cell repertoires in COVID-19. On the study more broadly: The study counted Cohort 3 donors as recovered given two negative PCRs, clearance, or symptom resolution. Sites in the United States, Italy and Spain provided acute and convalescent COVID-19 samples.

Cohort allocation depended upon clinical history that participants reported. TCRdb keeps only in-frame clones here, not all; method: immunoSEQ multiplex PCR. Of a few hundred thousand clones in the sample, more than 70% were seen once. The CDR3 runs 14 residues. Deletions cut 0 bases from V and 8 bases from J, with 12 bases between. Germline V CDR1 and CDR2: MGHRA, YSYEKL. V gene TRBV4-1 combines with J gene TRBJ2-3; D uncertain. The sequencing input was PBMCs or T cells enriched from blood (not recorded which). The clonotype originates from a man aged 35-49 years in a cohort exposed to, infected with or recovered from COVID-19 (not recorded which). As DNA, the CDR3 is TGCGCCAGCAGCCAAGACCCAACCGGGTCTACGCAGTATTTT. Encoded protein: CASSQDPTGSTQYF.